This is a list of T cell receptor beta chains from one sample in a study of blood T cell repertoires in COVID-19. TCRdb's copy holds only in-frame clones and misses some; the assay was immunoSEQ multiplex PCR. The sample has around 150,000 clones; around 80% are singletons. Sample: peripheral blood. The receptors originated from a man aged 60 to 69 with acute or convalescent COVID-19. Both conserved end residues are part of each CDR3. The D gene is left open where the match is weak. Only part of the rows carry a size: once, few, many, or a class if the clone is expanded.

>-|-|TRBJ1-5|TRBV7-2
TGTGCCAGCAGCCTTTCTCAGAATCAGCCCCAGCATTTT
CASSLSQNQPQHF
>-|-|TRBJ1-4|TRBV18
TGTGCCAGCTCACCGACAAGGACAGATAATGAAAAACTGTTTTTT
CASSPTRTDNEKLFF
>-|TRBD1|TRBJ2-7|TRBV30
TGTGCCTGGAGTCCAGACAGGGACGAGCAGTACTTC
CAWSPDRDEQYF
>-|TRBD1|TRBJ1-2|TRBV5-1
TGCGCCAGCAGCCCAGACAGGGGCGCCTACACCTTC
CASSPDRGAYTF
>-|TRBD2|TRBJ2-3|TRBV4-2
TGTGCCAGCAGCCAAGATTTTAGGGCTAGCGGTACAGATACGCAGTATTTT
CASSQDFRASGTDTQYF
>-|TRBD1|TRBJ2-1|TRBV5-6
TGTGCCAGCAGCTTGGCGGGACAGGGTAGTGAGCAGTTCTTC
CASSLAGQGSEQFF
>once|-|TRBJ2-1|TRBV4-1
TGCGCCAGCAGCCAAACGACAGGCTTAAACAATGAGCAGTTCTTC
CASSQTTGLNNEQFF
>-|TRBD1|TRBJ1-5|TRBV5-5
TGTGCCAGCAGCTTGGACAGGGGGTTTCAGCCCCAGCATTTT
CASSLDRGFQPQHF
>few|-|TRBJ1-1|TRBV28
TGTGCCAGCAAGGAGCTCGCAGGGTTGAACACTGAAGCTTTCTTT
CASKELAGLNTEAFF
>-|-|TRBJ1-2|TRBV9
TGTGCCAGCAGCGAAAGCCGGACAGACTATGGCTACACCTTC
CASSESRTDYGYTF
>-|-|TRBJ1-1|TRBV10-3
TGTGCCATCAGCCTAACCGGCACTGAAGCTTTCTTT
CAISLTGTEAFF